The present T cell receptor (beta chain) was sequenced within a study of Graves' ophthalmopathy and Graves' hyperthyroidism. Study-wide results and caveats: Blood shared most expanded thyroid clonotypes above 0.001 frequency. Ophthalmopathy progression prediction by the model yielded a sensitivity of approximately 70% and a specificity of under 80%.

After removal of 5 bases from V and 7 bases from J, the junction contained 18 bases not matched to a gene. This CDR3 has 19 residues. Exclusion applied to patients with other autoimmune diseases, uncontrolled infections, pregnancy or lactation. The diagnosis was founded upon clinical symptoms, serum thyroxine, TRAb, thyroid ultrasound and orbital computed tomography. The authors amplified TCR beta CDR3 regions from RNA transcripts. An opening RT-PCR round employed HTBI primers and preceded a second-round multiplex PCR. TCRdb fed the multiplex PCR reads into MiXCR, producing one record per CDR3 protein. The top ten hold about 3.3% of the sample, which has around 600,000 distinct CDR3 sequences, about 40% seen once. Regarding this clonotype: No antigen is known for it.

V and J are TRBV12-3 or TRBV12-4 and TRBJ2-6, with 9 bases identical to TRBD1. Source material: peripheral blood. This TCR came from an adult man with Graves' ophthalmopathy. In DNA, the CDR3 is TGTGCCAGCAGTAGCCGGGACAGGGCTTTTTATCAGGGAGCCAACGTCCTGACTTTC. It translates to CASSSRDRAFYQGANVLTF.